The clone carrying this TCR beta chain has only one observation. What it binds is not known. Unique molecular identifiers were incorporated into the prepared TCRbeta library. TCRdb processed the PCR reads anew with MiXCR; each CDR3 protein has one entry. This table has about 440,000 distinct CDR3 sequences, roughly 43% appearing once. The data stem from a study of T-cell reconstitution after alpha-beta-depleted transplantation in children. General study findings and limits: The study traced high day-60 TCRbeta diversity in some patients to surviving recipient T cells and thymic progenitors. Among T cells one year after transplant, newly produced cells accounted for most counts and diversity. Reported findings indicate that, about two months after transplant, alpha-beta T cells came from several hundred expanded clones, which were derived from non-depleted graft cells.

Germline-derived CDR1 and CDR2 are DFQATT and SNEGSKA (reference sequence). Trimming took off 2 bases at V and 4 bases at J, with 11 bases between the two ends. This CDR3 has 14 amino acids. The receptor comes from a girl under 10 years old with aplastic anemia, due to receive a stem cell transplant. The chain uses TRBV20-1 and TRBJ1-4; D perhaps matches TRBD1 (5 bases). Source: PBMCs, taken before TCRalphabeta/CD19-depleted stem cell transplant. The CDR3 loop reads CSARFRQGNEKLFF. CDR3 DNA: TGCAGTGCTAGATTTCGCCAGGGTAATGAAAAACTGTTTTTT.